This T cell receptor (beta chain) was captured by sequencing in a study of CD8 T cells in Susac syndrome. Study-wide results and limits: Individuals included in the TCR sequencing and HLA analysis were acknowledged by the study to be relatively few in number.

Reverse transcription of about 0.45 to 1 ug RNA was performed with random hexamers. TCRdb fed the immunoSEQ multiplex PCR reads into MiXCR, producing one record per CDR3 protein. The data contain some 95,000 distinct CDR3 sequences, about 93% of them seen just once; the ten biggest clones take up roughly 0.32%. On this clonotype itself: As yet, its antigen is unknown.

CD8+ and CD4+ T cells from blood underwent TCR beta sequencing, which was carried out in a high-throughput format. With 7 bases removed from V and 4 bases from J, the gap between germline ends came to 11 bases. Germline lookup yields CDR1 SQVTM and CDR2 ANQGSEA. The CDR3 is 11 residues long. Material: CD8+ T cells from PBMCs. The V and J genes are TRBV29-1 and TRBJ2-7, with a possible D match to TRBD2 (6 bases). This TCR was recovered from a human donor in good health. DNA of the CDR3: TGCAGCGCCACGGAGGGTTACGAGCAGTACTTC. It translates to CSATEGYEQYF.